This T cell receptor beta chain appears in the sequencing data of a study of shared clonotypes between healthy human individuals. As for the study in general: The study used three CD4 naive, three CD4 memory, two CD8 naive and one CD8 memory plate per donor.

Study-level points and caveats: The naive CD4 repertoires of several donors were compared, and around 4.7% of clonotypes were shared. Exclusively blood specimens were collected; tissue repertoires likely differ.

The CDR3 runs 15 residues. V lost 5 bases and J lost 5, with 18 bases in between. Germline loops: CDR1 SGHVS, CDR2 FQNEAQ. On this clone itself: Antigen specificity is unknown.

Healthy HIV-negative adults with no recent acute infections or vaccinations were recruited as donors. Profiled with immunoSEQ multiplex PCR; TCRdb holds only in-frame clones, not every one. This sample has around 340,000 clones, with 73% found just once. Sequencing used memory CD4+ T cells sorted from blood. Subset indicated: CD45RA-negative fraction. The chain employs TRBV7-8 and TRBJ2-5, with D possibly matching TRBD1 (6 bases). The origin of this receptor is a man aged 30 to 45 in good health. The CDR3 region has the DNA TGTGCCAGCAGCCAGACAGGAGTGACAAGGGAGACCCAGTACTTC. Translation gives CASSQTGVTRETQYF.